The 28 T cell receptor beta chains listed next were all sequenced from one sample in a study of T cells in Graves' hyperthyroidism and ophthalmopathy. Amplification of TCR beta CDR3 regions was performed using RNA transcripts as template. First-round RT-PCR targeting the TCR CDR3 was performed with the HTBI primer set. TCRdb independently ran MiXCR on the multiplex PCR reads; one entry per CDR3 protein. The sample lists about 500,000 distinct CDR3 sequences, around 15% seen once, with 18% in the top ten. The sequenced material came from blood. The source is a woman under 30 with Graves' hyperthyroidism.

The V and J genes are TRBV9 and TRBJ1-1; TRBD1 matches 7 bases. The CDR3 covers 15 residues. Trimming cost V 3 bases and J 6 bases; bases outside gene matches: 11. Germline V gene lookup returns CDR1 SGDLS and CDR2 YYNGEE. The CDR3 protein is CASSGLGGGASEAFF. For the CDR3, the DNA is TGTGCCAGCAGCGGCCTAGGAGGGGGCGCCTCTGAAGCTTTCTTT.

This sequence joins TRBV6-5 and TRBJ2-1; TRBD2 might be the D (5 bases). Germline CDR1 reads MNHEY; CDR2 reads SVGAGI. The length of the CDR3 is 15 residues. Trimming took off 2 bases at V and 1 base at J, with 9 bases between the two ends. The CDR3 reads CASSYEGGSYNEQFF. For the CDR3, the DNA is TGTGCCAGCAGTTACGAGGGTGGGTCCTACAATGAGCAGTTCTTC.

At least ten counts were recorded for this clonotype. The chain links TRBV18 to TRBJ2-7; D is unclear. Germline CDR1 KGHSH, CDR2 LQKENI. The CDR3 is 12 residues long. V lost 1 base to trimming and J lost 6 bases, with 7 bases between them. The CDR3 here is CASSPRRGEQYF. The CDR3 nucleotides are TGTGCCAGCTCACCACGACGCGGCGAGCAGTACTTC.

The V and J genes are TRBV12-3 or TRBV12-4 and TRBJ1-3; TRBD1 matches 7 bases. The CDR3 spans 14 residues. With 6 bases clipped from V and 4 bases from J, the junction kept 6 bases outside the gene matches. The DNA for the CDR3 is TGTGCCAGCAGAGGAGAGGGGGCAGGAAACACCATATATTTT. Translated: CASRGEGAGNTIYF.

This clonotype was counted many times. This chain connects TRBV30 to TRBJ1-1; no clear D gene. The V gene lost 0 bases and the J gene lost 3 bases, with 11 bases spanning the gap. The CDR3 is 14 residues long. Germline-derived CDR1 and CDR2 are GTSNPN and SVGIG (reference sequence). The CDR3 DNA is TGTGCCTGGAGTGTATGGGGAGCGGACACTGAAGCTTTCTTT. It translates to CAWSVWGADTEAFF.

This clonotype was seen many times. This sequence joins TRBV2 and TRBJ2-4, with TRBD1 identical over 7 bases. Per germline, CDR1 SNHLY and CDR2 FYNNEI. After removal of 0 bases from V and 7 bases from J, the junction contained 15 bases not matched to a gene. The length of the CDR3 is 18 residues. CDR3 in amino acids: CASSEAVLLTGENNIQYF. In nucleotides, the CDR3 is TGTGCCAGCAGTGAAGCGGTGTTGCTCACAGGGGAGAATAACATTCAGTACTTC.

This clonotype was found many times. V and J are TRBV6-6 and TRBJ1-1; D is ambiguous. Germline V gene lookup returns CDR1 MNHNY and CDR2 SVGAGI (reference sequence). Trimming cost V 0 bases and J 3 bases, with 20 bases left between them. The CDR3 totals 18 residues. The CDR3: CASSYSILRAAAYTEAFF. The CDR3 DNA is TGTGCCAGCAGTTACTCGATCTTACGGGCGGCTGCCTACACTGAAGCTTTCTTT.

J is TRBJ1-4 and V is TRBV20-1, with D possibly being TRBD1 (6 bases). This CDR3 contains 15 residues. Germline assignment: CDR1 DFQATT and CDR2 SNEGSKA (reference sequence). V lost 5 bases and J lost 5, with 18 bases in between. This CDR3 reads CSAVPADRRNEKLFF. CDR3 in DNA: TGCAGTGCTGTTCCGGCCGACAGGAGAAATGAAAAACTGTTTTTT.

In its sample, this clonotype was seen a few times. The rearrangement links TRBV12-3 or TRBV12-4 to TRBJ1-3; 7 bases map to TRBD1. The length of the CDR3 is 17 residues. Unmatched junction bases numbered 18, after V lost 9 bases and J lost 4 bases. The CDR3 DNA reads as TGTGCCAGTTCACCCCAACGACAGGGTAAATCCGGAAACACCATATATTTT. Translating gives CASSPQRQGKSGNTIYF.

V usage is TRBV20-1 and J usage is TRBJ2-1, with 9 nucleotides matching TRBD1. With 6 bases clipped from V and 7 bases from J, the junction kept 10 bases outside the gene matches. CDR1 DFQATT and CDR2 SNEGSKA come from the germline V gene (reference sequence). The CDR3 runs 14 residues. The DNA for the CDR3 is TGCAGTGCCTCCCCGGGACAGGGTAGGAATGAGCAGTTCTTC. Residues: CSASPGQGRNEQFF.

This clonotype was seen at least ten times. This sequence joins TRBV20-1 and TRBJ2-3; 7 bases are a match to TRBD2. CDR3 size: 13 residues. Germline V gene lookup returns CDR1 DFQATT and CDR2 SNEGSKA (reference sequence). The trim removed 6 bases at V and 5 bases at J, leaving 8 bases unmatched. The CDR3, as DNA: TGCAGTGCGGGCGGGAGCCCGGGAGATACGCAGTATTTT. Translation: CSAGGSPGDTQYF.

This clonotype occurred many times. The chain has TRBV9 and TRBJ2-7; 7 nucleotides align to TRBD1. CDR1 is SGDLS and CDR2 is YYNGEE in the germline V gene. The CDR3 sequence is 14 residues long. V lost 2 bases, J lost 4 bases, and 6 bases stayed unmatched. The CDR3 DNA reads TGTGCCAGCAGCGTTCTTGACAGGGAGTACGAGCAGTACTTC. As protein: CASSVLDREYEQYF.

Remarks on this clonotype: A clone one base away is much larger, so this may be a read error. CDR3 nucleotide sequence: TGTGTCAGCAGTTTTCTGAAGACTGGCGGCACCGGGGAGCTGTTTTTT. It translates to CVSSFLKTGGTGELFF. The chain links TRBV12-3 or TRBV12-4 to TRBJ2-2; D unresolved. The CDR3 contains 16 residues.

Comment on this clonotype: The junction differs from germline at one of its ends, possibly a read error. The J gene is TRBJ2-3, the V gene TRBV4-3, with D possibly being TRBD1 (5 bases). This CDR3 is 17 amino acids long. The germline V gene has CDR1 LGHNA and CDR2 YSLEER. The CDR3 DNA sequence: TGCGCCGGCAGCCAAGATCCGGCAGGGTTTATTAAAGATACGCAGTATTTT. Its protein is CAGSQDPAGFIKDTQYF.

V usage is TRBV5-4 and J usage is TRBJ2-1; D ambiguous. Trimming left V 4 bases short and J 5 bases short, with 13 bases between. Looked up from germline, CDR1 is SGHNT and CDR2 is YYREEE (reference sequence). The CDR3 spans 14 residues. The CDR3 sequence is CASSLAIRDNEQFF. DNA of the CDR3: TGTGCCAGCAGCCTGGCAATCAGAGACAATGAGCAGTTCTTC.

This clonotype was seen more than once but under ten times. V and J are TRBV27 and TRBJ1-1; D remains unclear. Germline V CDR1 and CDR2: MNHEY, SMNVEV (reference sequence). Trimming removed 6 bases from V and 0 bases from J, with 14 bases in between. The CDR3 totals 15 residues. Here the CDR3 reads CASRRAAILNTEAFF. The CDR3 nucleotides read TGTGCCAGCAGGCGGGCAGCTATATTGAACACTGAAGCTTTCTTT.

The chain couples TRBV4-3 to TRBJ1-5; D perhaps matches TRBD1 (6 bases). V was pared by 0 bases and J by 2 bases, with 11 bases between. CDR1 is LGHNA, CDR2 YSLEER, per germline. There are 16 residues in the CDR3. CDR3 sequence (DNA): TGCGCCAGCAGCCAAGATCAGGGGAGGGGCAATCAGCCCCAGCATTTT. It specifies CASSQDQGRGNQPQHF.

The rearrangement uses TRBV27 and TRBJ2-5; D might be TRBD2 (6 bases). Germline V gives CDR1 MNHEY, CDR2 SMNVEV (reference sequence). V was shortened by 5 bases and J by 7 bases, with 8 bases between the two germline ends. The CDR3 sequence is 11 residues long. CDR3 coding DNA: TGTGCCAGCAGTCTCGGGAGGACCCAGTACTTC. Protein: CASSLGRTQYF.

This clonotype occurred a few times. This chain joins TRBV20-1 and TRBJ2-3; weak D call: TRBD1 (6 bases). The V and J ends lost 6 bases and 4 bases respectively, with 20 bases between them. Germline V gene lookup returns CDR1 DFQATT and CDR2 SNEGSKA (reference sequence). The CDR3 loop spans 15 amino acids. The CDR3 DNA reads as TGCAGTGCCTCACCCTTGACAGGATTCGCAGATACGCAGTATTTT. Its translation: CSASPLTGFADTQYF.

This clonotype was detected a few times. This chain uses TRBV6-1 with TRBJ2-1, with TRBD1 as a possible D gene (6 bases). Germline V gives CDR1 MNHNS, CDR2 SASEGT. This CDR3 comprises 14 residues. V lost 8 bases to trimming and J lost 7 bases, with 18 bases between them. In DNA form, the CDR3 reads TGTGCCAGCGACCGGGACAACCTTTGGAATGAGCAGTTCTTC. It translates to CASDRDNLWNEQFF.

This clonotype was counted many times. The V and J genes are TRBV30 and TRBJ2-1, with a tentative D call TRBD2 (5 bases). Looked up from germline, CDR1 is GTSNPN and CDR2 is SVGIG (reference sequence). Trimming removed 4 bases from V and 5 bases from J, with 9 bases in between. This CDR3 spans 12 amino acids. Here the CDR3 reads CAWMAGHNEQFF. CDR3 nucleotide sequence: TGTGCCTGGATGGCGGGTCACAATGAGCAGTTCTTC.

The chain joins TRBV24-1 to TRBJ2-1, with TRBD2 matching over 7 bases. V lost 5 bases and J lost 7; bases outside the gene matches: 7. Germline V gene lookup returns CDR1 KGHDR and CDR2 SFDVKD. The CDR3 is 14 residues long. This chain's CDR3 is CATSGNWGGNEQFF. Written as DNA, the CDR3 is TGTGCCACCAGTGGGAACTGGGGGGGGAATGAGCAGTTCTTC.

This clonotype was seen many times. The V call is TRBV12-3 or TRBV12-4, the J call TRBJ1-1; 9 bases agree with TRBD1. The CDR3 contains 15 residues. J gave up 0 bases and V 3 bases, and 2 bases lay outside the gene matches. This CDR3 is CASSLGDRVNTEAFF. The CDR3 nucleotides are TGTGCCAGCAGTTTGGGGGACAGGGTGAACACTGAAGCTTTCTTT.

Many counts were recorded for this clonotype. The rearrangement joins TRBV24-1 to TRBJ1-1; no firm D call. Germline V gene sequence: CDR1 KGHDR, CDR2 SFDVKD. The CDR3 sequence is 13 residues long. V shed 9 bases and J shed 4 bases, with 14 bases lying between them. CDR3 coding DNA: TGTGCCACCCCCACACCACGGGGCACTGAAGCTTTCTTT. Protein sequence: CATPTPRGTEAFF.

This clonotype was seen more than once but under ten times. The CDR3 coding sequence is TGTGCCACCAGTGACCCCGGTGGCAATCAGCCCCAGCATTTT. Amino acids: CATSDPGGNQPQHF. The rearrangement joins TRBV24-1 to TRBJ1-5; D unresolved. CDR3 length equals 14 residues. CDR1 and CDR2 (germline): KGHDR, SFDVKD. V lost 4 bases and J 2 bases, leaving 8 bases between the germline ends.

In this sample, this clonotype turned up many times. This chain connects TRBV11-3 to TRBJ2-3; D perhaps matches TRBD2 (6 bases). Germline CDR1 SGHNT, CDR2 YENEEA. Trimming cost V 1 base and J 4 bases, with 9 bases left between them. CDR3 size: 14 residues. The CDR3 sequence: CASSLVRGSDTQYF. CDR3 nucleotides: TGTGCCAGCAGCTTAGTTCGGGGGTCAGATACGCAGTATTTT.

This chain joins TRBV6-1 and TRBJ1-5; 9 bases agree with TRBD1. Germline V gene sequence: CDR1 MNHNS, CDR2 SASEGT. The CDR3 has 15 residues. The V and J ends lost 0 bases and 7 bases, in that order; junction bases with no gene match: 4. The CDR3 DNA is TGTGCCAGCAGTGAAGCGGGACAGGGCGGGCAGCCCCAGCATTTT. It encodes CASSEAGQGGQPQHF.

This clonotype was recorded at least ten times. This chain links TRBV12-3 or TRBV12-4 with TRBJ2-2, with D hard to call. V was shortened by 6 bases and J by 6 bases, with 8 bases between the two germline ends. The CDR3 has 12 amino acids. CDR3 DNA: TGTGCCAGCAGAGAAGGGCCCGGGGAGCTGTTTTTT. Translation: CASREGPGELFF.